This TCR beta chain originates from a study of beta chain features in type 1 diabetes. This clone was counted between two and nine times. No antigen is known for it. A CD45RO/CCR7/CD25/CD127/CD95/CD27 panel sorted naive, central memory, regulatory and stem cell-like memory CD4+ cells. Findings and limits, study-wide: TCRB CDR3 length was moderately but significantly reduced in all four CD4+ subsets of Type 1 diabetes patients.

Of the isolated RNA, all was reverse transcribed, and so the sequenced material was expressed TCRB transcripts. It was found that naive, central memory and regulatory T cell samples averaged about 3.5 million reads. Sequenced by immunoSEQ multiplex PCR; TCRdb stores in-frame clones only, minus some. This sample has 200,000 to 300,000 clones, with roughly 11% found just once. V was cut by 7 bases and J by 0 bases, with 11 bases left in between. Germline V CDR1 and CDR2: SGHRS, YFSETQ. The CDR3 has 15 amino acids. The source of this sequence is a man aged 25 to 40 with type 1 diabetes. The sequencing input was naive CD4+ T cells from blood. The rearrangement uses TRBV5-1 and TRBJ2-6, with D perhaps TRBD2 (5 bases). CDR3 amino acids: CASGRMASGANVLTF. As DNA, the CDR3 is TGCGCCAGCGGGAGAATGGCCTCTGGGGCCAACGTCCTGACTTTC.